The source of this T cell receptor (beta chain) is a study of graft-versus-host responses after intestinal transplantation. Method: immunoSEQ multiplex PCR; TCRdb's copy keeps in-frame clones and lacks some. The data show around 40,000 clones, around 86% seen once. The starting material was PBMCs, obtained roughly 1,000 days after transplant. The clonotype was recovered from a human patient who received an intestinal transplant, so some T cells may come from the graft donor.

CDR3 sequence (DNA): TGTGCCAGCAGCCCAACCGGACAGGGAAAAGGTTCACCCCTCCACTTT. Its protein product is CASSPTGQGKGSPLHF. This chain links TRBV11-1 with TRBJ1-6; 8 nucleotides match TRBD1. Looked up from germline, CDR1 is SGHAT and CDR2 is FQDESV (reference sequence). This CDR3 region has 16 residues. V was clipped by 5 bases and J by 9 bases; unmatched bases: 12.